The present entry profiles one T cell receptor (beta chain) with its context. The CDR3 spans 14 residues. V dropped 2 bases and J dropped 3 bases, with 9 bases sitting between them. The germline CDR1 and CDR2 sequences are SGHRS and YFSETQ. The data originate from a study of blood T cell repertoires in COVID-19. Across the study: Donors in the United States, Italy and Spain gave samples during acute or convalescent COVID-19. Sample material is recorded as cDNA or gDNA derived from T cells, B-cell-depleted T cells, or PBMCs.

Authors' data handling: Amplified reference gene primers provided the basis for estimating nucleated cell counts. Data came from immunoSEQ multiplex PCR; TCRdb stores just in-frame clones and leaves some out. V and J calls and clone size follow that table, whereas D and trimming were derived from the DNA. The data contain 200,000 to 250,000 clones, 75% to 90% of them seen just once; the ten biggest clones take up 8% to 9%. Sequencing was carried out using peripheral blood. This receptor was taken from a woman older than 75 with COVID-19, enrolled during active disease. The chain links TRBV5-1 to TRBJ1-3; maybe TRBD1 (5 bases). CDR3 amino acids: CASSFTGDGNTIYF. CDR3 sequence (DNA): TGCGCCAGCAGCTTTACAGGTGATGGAAACACCATATATTTT.